This TCR beta chain was sequenced in a study of blood T cells in healthy people across ages. About the study: Template switching retrieved approximately one barcoded beta molecule for each two T cells.

This clonotype has at least ten counts. The antigen remains undetermined. At least 7 million PBMCs were isolated per sample. Through a sample-barcoded 5' primer and a J-beta primer mix, a second PCR was run for roughly 6 to 12 cycles. Each CDR3 protein gets one entry after TCRdb re-called the 5' RACE reads with MiXCR. Here the sample spans approximately 810,000 distinct CDR3 sequences, about 28% being singletons. CDR3 length: 13 residues. Trimming took off 4 bases at V and 4 bases at J, with 9 bases between the two ends. Germline CDR1 is WNHNN and CDR2 is SYGVQD (reference sequence). Study findings and constraints: Among T cells, TCR beta diversity per million cells dropped roughly linearly as age rose.

This chain uses TRBV10-1 with TRBJ2-3; D uncertain. The sequence was obtained from a woman older than 75 in good health. Sample: blood. CDR3 sequence reads: CASSAGYADTQYF. As DNA, the CDR3 is TGCGCCAGCAGTGCCGGGTATGCAGATACGCAGTATTTT.